This T cell receptor (beta chain) was identified during a study of blood T cell repertoires in COVID-19. The wider study: COVID-19 samples collected from the United States, Italy and Spain covered acute and convalescent phases. Sources were T cells, B-cell-depleted T cells, or PBMCs; the material itself was cDNA or gDNA.

The table came from immunoSEQ multiplex PCR; TCRdb's copy has only in-frame clones and leaves some out. The repertoire consists of around 300,000 clones, with approximately 88% occurring once and the leading ten covering about 5%. Individuals drawn from 24 US areas were roughly 18 to 95 years old. Sequenced material: PBMCs or T cells enriched from blood (not recorded which). The sequence was obtained from a man aged 25 to 40 who had recovered from COVID-19.

The CDR3 sequence: CALGGAGEKLFF. The CDR3 region has the DNA TGTGCCCTAGGGGGGGCGGGTGAAAAACTGTTTTTT. The chain recombines TRBV30 with TRBJ1-4; tentatively, D is TRBD1 (6 bases). V was pared by 8 bases and J by 7 bases, with 14 bases between. Germline-derived CDR1 and CDR2 are GTSNPN and SVGIG (reference sequence). The CDR3 runs to 12 residues.